The T cell receptor (beta chain) described here comes from a study of shared clonotypes between healthy human individuals. The germline CDR1 and CDR2 sequences are LNHDA and SQIVND (reference sequence). Between the trimmed V and J ends, which lost 0 bases and 8 bases, there was a span of 17 bases. CDR3 length: 16 amino acids. This table comes from immunoSEQ multiplex PCR, and its TCRdb copy is limited to in-frame clones, with some not included. The table lists some 1 million clones, under 80% of them singletons. The chain couples TRBV19 to TRBJ2-4, with a possible D match to TRBD2 (6 bases). Sequenced input: memory CD4+ T cells sorted from blood. The subset here: CD45RA-negative fraction. The receptor comes from a man aged 18 to 35 in good health. The CDR3 coding sequence is TGTGCCAGTAGTATAGATTCGGGAGTGCGTCGAGACATTCAGTACTTC. It yields the protein CASSIDSGVRRDIQYF.